The 10 T cell receptor beta chains below come from one sample, sequenced in a study of blood T cell repertoires in COVID-19 (dated by TCRdb to about 2020). The receptor library was made with the immunoSEQ multiplex PCR assay. TCRdb carries this immuneACCESS record with in-frame sequences only. Its versions omit some clonotypes, under half of them owing to an unresolved V gene in the studies checked, with the rest unexplained. The sample table shows just over 15,000 clones, and 82% are seen once. The top ten clones comprise approximately 22% of the sample. The sequenced sample was peripheral blood. The receptors here all came from an elderly man with active or convalescent COVID-19.

The gene calls are TRBV5-4 and TRBJ2-3; 7 bases align to TRBD2. Trimming cost V 0 bases and J 0 bases; bases outside gene matches: 1. This CDR3 has 15 amino acids. Germline-derived CDR1 and CDR2 are SGHNT and YYREEE (reference sequence). The CDR3 reads CASSLAAGSTDTQYF. DNA of the CDR3: TGTGCCAGCAGCTTGGCAGCGGGGAGCACAGATACGCAGTATTTT.

V gene TRBV18 combines with J gene TRBJ2-6; perhaps TRBD2 as D (6 bases). The CDR3 has 17 residues. Looked up from germline, CDR1 is KGHSH and CDR2 is LQKENI. Trimming cost V 6 bases and J 2 bases, with 17 bases left between them. CDR3 bases: TGTGCCAGCTCTCGTAACCGGGGGAACCCTGGGGCCAACGTCCTGACTTTC. It specifies CASSRNRGNPGANVLTF.

The rearrangement uses TRBV14 and TRBJ2-7; 9 bases align to TRBD1. The CDR3 covers 15 residues. With V trimmed by 1 base and J by 3 bases, 4 bases remained unmatched. CDR1 is SGHDN and CDR2 is FVKESK in the germline V gene. The CDR3 region has the DNA TGTGCCAGCAGCCAAGCCTGGGACAGGGACTACGAGCAGTACTTC. It encodes CASSQAWDRDYEQYF.

The chain combines TRBV4-1 with TRBJ2-2; D unresolved. The germline V gene encodes CDR1 MGHRA and CDR2 YSYEKL. The V end lost 2 bases, the J end lost 6 bases, and 7 bases lay between the germline ends. The CDR3 sequence is 13 residues long. The CDR3 DNA follows: TGCGCCAGCAGCCAATCAACGGCCGGGGAGCTGTTTTTT. It translates to CASSQSTAGELFF.

J is TRBJ1-5 and V is TRBV28, with D unresolved. V was cut by 3 bases and J by 4 bases, with 13 bases left in between. CDR3 length: 15 residues. The germline V gene encodes CDR1 MDHEN and CDR2 SYDVKM. CDR3 sequence: CASSLGRHGNQPQHF. The CDR3 DNA is TGTGCCAGCAGTTTGGGCCGACATGGGAATCAGCCCCAGCATTTT.

The chain uses TRBV29-1 and TRBJ1-2; D gene uncertain. The CDR3 is 13 residues long. Trimming cost V 7 bases and J 4 bases, with 16 bases left between them. CDR1 and CDR2 from the germline V gene are SQVTM and ANQGSEA. CDR3 DNA: TGCAGCGCCAGAAAGTTAAGTGGCTATGGCTACACCTTC. As protein: CSARKLSGYGYTF.

The V call is TRBV11-2, the J call TRBJ2-1; D unclear. Germline V gene lookup returns CDR1 SGHAT and CDR2 FQNNGV. The V end was cut by 3 bases, the J end by 5 bases, with 5 bases between. The CDR3 totals 12 residues. CDR3 in DNA: TGTGCCAGCAGCTTTGCGGACAATGAGCAGTTCTTC. Amino acids: CASSFADNEQFF. The full variable domain, completed using reference TRBV11-2 and TRBJ2-1, is EAGVAQSPRYKIIEKRQSVAFWCNPISGHATLYWYQQILGQGPKLLIQFQNNGVVDDSQLPKDRFSAERLKGVDSTLKIQPAKLEDSAVYLCASSFADNEQFFGPGTRLTVL.

The chain is built from TRBV7-3 and TRBJ2-1, with 8 bases identical to TRBD2. Germline values: CDR1 SGHTA, CDR2 FQGTGA. There are 13 residues in the CDR3. Unmatched junction bases numbered 7, after V lost 5 bases and J lost 10 bases. The CDR3 sequence is CASSAGTSREQFF. DNA for the CDR3: TGTGCCAGCAGCGCCGGGACTAGTCGAGAGCAGTTCTTC.

The V call is TRBV10-3, the J call TRBJ1-2, with 7 nucleotides matching TRBD1. The V segment lost 8 bases and the J segment 4 bases; nucleotides outside the gene matches: 4. The CDR3 is made up of 12 amino acids. Germline CDR1 ENHRY, CDR2 SYGVKD. For the CDR3, the DNA is TGTGCCATCCTGGACAGGAGCTATGGCTACACCTTC. Residues: CAILDRSYGYTF.

This clone was observed once. The genes are TRBV2 and TRBJ1-2; TRBD1 might be the D (6 bases). The V and J ends lost 4 bases and 6 bases respectively, with 15 bases between them. Germline lookup yields CDR1 SNHLY and CDR2 FYNNEI. CDR3 length equals 14 residues. CDR3 nucleotides: TGTGCCAGCAGTGGCCCACAGGGACGGGATGGCTACACCTTC. Translated, it gives CASSGPQGRDGYTF.